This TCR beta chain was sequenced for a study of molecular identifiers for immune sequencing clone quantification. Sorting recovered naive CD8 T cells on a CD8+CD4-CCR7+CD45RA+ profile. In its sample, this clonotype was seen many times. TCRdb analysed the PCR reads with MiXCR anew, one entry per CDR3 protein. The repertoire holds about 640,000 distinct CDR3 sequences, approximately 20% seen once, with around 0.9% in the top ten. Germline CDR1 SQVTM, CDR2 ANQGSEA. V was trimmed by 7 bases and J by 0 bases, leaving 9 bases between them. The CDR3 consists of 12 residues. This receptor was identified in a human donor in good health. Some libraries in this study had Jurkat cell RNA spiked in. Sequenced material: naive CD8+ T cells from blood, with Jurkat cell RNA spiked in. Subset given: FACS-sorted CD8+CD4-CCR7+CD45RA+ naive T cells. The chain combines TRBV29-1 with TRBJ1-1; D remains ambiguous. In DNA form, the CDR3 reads TGCAGCGGAGAGTCCATGAACACTGAAGCTTTCTTT. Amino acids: CSGESMNTEAFF. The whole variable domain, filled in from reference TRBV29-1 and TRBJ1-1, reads SAVISQKPSRDICQRGTSLTIQCQVDSQVTMMFWYRQQPGQSLTLIATANQGSEATYESGFVIDKFPISRPNLTFSTLTVSNMSPEDSSIYLCSGESMNTEAFFGQGTRLTVV.